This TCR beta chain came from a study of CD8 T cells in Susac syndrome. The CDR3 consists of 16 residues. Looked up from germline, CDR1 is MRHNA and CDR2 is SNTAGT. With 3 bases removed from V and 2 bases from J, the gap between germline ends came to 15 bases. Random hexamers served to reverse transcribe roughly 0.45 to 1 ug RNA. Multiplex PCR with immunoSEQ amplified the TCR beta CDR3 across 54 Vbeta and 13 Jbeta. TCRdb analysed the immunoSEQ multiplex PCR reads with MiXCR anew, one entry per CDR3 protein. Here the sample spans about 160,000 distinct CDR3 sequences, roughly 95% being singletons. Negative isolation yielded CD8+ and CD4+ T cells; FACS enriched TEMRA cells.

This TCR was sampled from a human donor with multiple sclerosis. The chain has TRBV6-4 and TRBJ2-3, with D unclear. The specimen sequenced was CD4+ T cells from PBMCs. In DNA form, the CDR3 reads TGTGCCAGCAGTGATATTGGCGGAGCCAACACAGATACGCAGTATTTT. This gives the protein CASSDIGGANTDTQYF.